The clone carrying this TCR beta chain has a single count. The target antigen is unknown. This specimen belongs to a study of OX40 agonist ivuxolimab in advanced cancers. Overall study: Roughly two fifths of patients had received prior checkpoint inhibitor therapy.

General study findings and limits: Dosing at 0.1 to 3.0 mg/kg was accompanied by clonal expansion of CD4+ and CD8+ blood T cells by week 6.

Method: immunoSEQ multiplex PCR; TCRdb's copy keeps in-frame clones and lacks some. The sample carries about 32,000 clones, more than 80% recorded once. The sample here was CD4+ or CD8+ T cells sorted from blood, taken in a trial of the OX40 agonist ivuxolimab. The clonotype originates from an adult with an advanced solid tumor such as melanoma, head and neck, liver or kidney cancer.

CDR3: CASSYEEDRVSEQYF. The CDR3 DNA is TGTGCCAGCAGCTACGAGGAGGACAGAGTAAGCGAGCAGTACTTC. The J gene is TRBJ2-5, the V gene TRBV7-9, with D perhaps matching TRBD1 (6 bases). The J call is in doubt because the DNA end fits TRBJ2-7 better. Germline-derived CDR1 and CDR2 are SEHNR and FQNEAQ (reference sequence). The CDR3 totals 15 residues.